Listed below are T cell receptor beta chains from one sample, sequenced in a study of T-cell reconstitution after alpha-beta-depleted transplantation in children. TCRdb analysed the PCR reads with MiXCR anew, one entry per CDR3 protein. Of more than 400,000 distinct CDR3 sequences in the sample, 43% were seen once. The material was PBMCs, obtained before TCRalphabeta/CD19-depleted stem cell transplant. The receptor set was obtained from a girl aged 2 to 10 with aplastic anemia, due to receive a stem cell transplant. The conserved cysteine and the conserved F or W are not part of the CDR3 here.

cdr3_aa: SATGTSGRGNEQF; v_call: TRBV20-1; j_call: TRBJ2-1
cdr3_aa: ASSLLWTSGGAPDNEQF; v_call: TRBV5-4; j_call: TRBJ2-1
cdr3_aa: ASSFHSPLH; v_call: TRBV5-1; j_call: TRBJ1-6
cdr3_aa: ASSFSPGSDEAF; v_call: TRBV18; j_call: TRBJ1-1
cdr3_aa: ACVSHSGNTIY; v_call: TRBV30; j_call: TRBJ1-3
cdr3_aa: ASSGEGAGLSFYNEQF; v_call: TRBV28; j_call: TRBJ2-1
cdr3_aa: SAREPDIYGYT; v_call: TRBV20-1; j_call: TRBJ1-2
cdr3_aa: ATRTSVPLHPAQF; v_call: TRBV12-3/TRBV12-4; j_call: TRBJ2-1
cdr3_aa: ASSSSWGIRTDTQY; v_call: TRBV9; j_call: TRBJ2-3
cdr3_aa: ASSYSDRAGAEAF; v_call: TRBV6-5; j_call: TRBJ1-1
cdr3_aa: SARATGRGANGYT; v_call: TRBV20-1; j_call: TRBJ1-2
cdr3_aa: SASETGGGEQY; v_call: TRBV20-1; j_call: TRBJ2-7
cdr3_aa: ASSQGNDYGYT; v_call: TRBV3-1; j_call: TRBJ1-2
cdr3_aa: ASSPAMTSGTDTQY; v_call: TRBV5-1; j_call: TRBJ2-3
cdr3_aa: SATSGTPPYEQY; v_call: TRBV20-1; j_call: TRBJ2-7
cdr3_aa: ASSLETGGNEQF; v_call: TRBV7-2; j_call: TRBJ2-1
cdr3_aa: SARDRFRTGRNTEAF; v_call: TRBV20-1; j_call: TRBJ1-1
cdr3_aa: ASSRLAGTYEQY; v_call: TRBV3-1; j_call: TRBJ2-7
cdr3_aa: ASSRDFSGELF; v_call: TRBV12-3/TRBV12-4; j_call: TRBJ2-2
cdr3_aa: SPLGGTSGRIDNEQF; v_call: TRBV29-1; j_call: TRBJ2-1
cdr3_aa: SASGTSGTYEQY; v_call: TRBV20-1; j_call: TRBJ2-7
cdr3_aa: ASSPREDYNEQF; v_call: TRBV7-9; j_call: TRBJ2-1
cdr3_aa: ASSRGLAGVYEQY; v_call: TRBV3-1; j_call: TRBJ2-7
cdr3_aa: ATSIYRGDTQY; v_call: TRBV15; j_call: TRBJ2-3
cdr3_aa: ASTPGLNEKLF; v_call: TRBV6-6; j_call: TRBJ1-4
cdr3_aa: ASSLVPGLAMGTQY; v_call: TRBV5-6; j_call: TRBJ2-5
cdr3_aa: ASSERGSPLYGYT; v_call: TRBV2; j_call: TRBJ1-2
cdr3_aa: ASSLEASDEKLF; v_call: TRBV5-1; j_call: TRBJ1-4
cdr3_aa: ASSLAMNTEAF; v_call: TRBV12-3/TRBV12-4; j_call: TRBJ1-1
cdr3_aa: ASSPWASGVGSYNEQF; v_call: TRBV4-2; j_call: TRBJ2-1
cdr3_aa: ASSLGRDEQY; v_call: TRBV5-1; j_call: TRBJ2-7
cdr3_aa: ASSSGRVSPGELF; v_call: TRBV2; j_call: TRBJ2-2
cdr3_aa: ASSSDIRPDTQY; v_call: TRBV18; j_call: TRBJ2-3
cdr3_aa: ASRQGMDSPMDTQY; v_call: TRBV27; j_call: TRBJ2-3
cdr3_aa: SVAGTSEVSGANVLT; v_call: TRBV29-1; j_call: TRBJ2-6
cdr3_aa: ASSLSEGALPGLTGELF; v_call: TRBV28; j_call: TRBJ2-2
cdr3_aa: ASSHDPTGVETQY; v_call: TRBV18; j_call: TRBJ2-5
cdr3_aa: SVERGGVEAF; v_call: TRBV29-1; j_call: TRBJ1-1
cdr3_aa: ASRRGELNTEAF; v_call: TRBV5-1; j_call: TRBJ1-1
cdr3_aa: ASSPDLGNQPQH; v_call: TRBV18; j_call: TRBJ1-5
cdr3_aa: ATSRARRGGTEAF; v_call: TRBV15; j_call: TRBJ1-1
cdr3_aa: ASSPSGNEQF; v_call: TRBV12-3/TRBV12-4; j_call: TRBJ2-1
cdr3_aa: ASRLMGDQETQY; v_call: TRBV5-1; j_call: TRBJ2-5
cdr3_aa: ASSAGQGGSGYT; v_call: TRBV5-1; j_call: TRBJ1-2
cdr3_aa: ASSFRGGYT; v_call: TRBV28; j_call: TRBJ1-2
cdr3_aa: ASGISTLRTEQF; v_call: TRBV12-3/TRBV12-4; j_call: TRBJ2-1
cdr3_aa: ASSLASGGEQY; v_call: TRBV5-5; j_call: TRBJ2-7
cdr3_aa: ASSLRASGGNEQF; v_call: TRBV27; j_call: TRBJ2-1
cdr3_aa: ASSPGQGGLEQF; v_call: TRBV5-1; j_call: TRBJ2-1
cdr3_aa: SAAGDATNEKLF; v_call: TRBV20-1; j_call: TRBJ1-4
cdr3_aa: ASSIASGPGSYNEQF; v_call: TRBV7-2; j_call: TRBJ2-1
cdr3_aa: ASSLHRTSGMGTYNEQF; v_call: TRBV4-2; j_call: TRBJ2-1
cdr3_aa: ASTELAKNIQY; v_call: TRBV7-9; j_call: TRBJ2-4